A single sample gave rise to the 3 T cell receptor beta chains below, sequenced in a study of regulatory T cells in long-lasting Graves disease listed by TCRdb under 2021. Library construction relied on multiplex PCR. The reads were generated on an Illumina HiSeq 4000. To build TCR beta libraries, CDR3 regions were amplified by Arm-PCR using iRepertoire HTBI primers. TCRdb's own reprocessing of the public reads used fastp at Q25 and MiXCR and kept productive beta chains. Records with the same CDR3 protein are collapsed into one entry carrying the most frequent genes and DNA. The sample records hundreds of thousands of distinct CDR3 sequences, 15% to 20% of which are singletons. The top ten clones comprise about 18% of the sample. The time point tag for this specimen amounts to: newly diagnosed GD, antithyroid drugs for less than 3 months. For both TCR sequencing and RNA sequencing, RNA was extracted from PBMCs in TRIzol.

This same sample was also part of a study on T cells in Graves' hyperthyroidism and ophthalmopathy.

The specimen was peripheral blood mononuclear cells (PBMCs), collected at new diagnosis, from a patient treated with antithyroid drugs. These receptors came from a woman aged 25 to 39 with Graves disease. Donor details come from another sample of the same person, matched by shared clones.

In the case of this clonotype: This may arise from a read error, as a much more abundant clone is one base away. The genes are TRBV6-1 and TRBJ1-1, with D hard to call. Between the trimmed V and J ends, which lost 7 bases and 3 bases, there was a span of 3 bases. CDR3 length equals 10 residues. Germline V gene lookup returns CDR1 MNHNS and CDR2 SASEGT. CDR3 sequence: CASKYTEAFF. The CDR3 region has the DNA TGTGCCAGCAAGTACACTGAAGCTTTCTTT.

This clonotype was observed a few times. The chain has TRBV7-2 and TRBJ2-3, with 7 bases matching TRBD1. V was clipped by 6 bases and J by 2 bases; unmatched bases: 2. Germline CDR1 is SGHTA and CDR2 is FQGNSA. This CDR3 contains 13 residues. The CDR3 spells CASRTGFTDTQYF. CDR3 bases: TGTGCCAGCAGGACAGGGTTCACAGATACGCAGTATTTT.

The table lists this clonotype with many counts. The chain has TRBV2 and TRBJ2-1; 15 nucleotides agree with TRBD2. From germline, CDR1 is SNHLY and CDR2 FYNNEI. V lost 6 bases to trimming and J lost 7 bases; unmatched junction nucleotides: 4. CDR3 length equals 15 residues. Here the CDR3 DNA reads TGTGCCAGCAGGAGGGGACTAGCGGGAGGAAATGAGCAGTTCTTC. Translation: CASRRGLAGGNEQFF.